These T cell receptor beta chains were read from a single sample in a study of metastatic and nonmetastatic thyroid tumors. TCRdb ran MiXCR on the PCR reads. The table lists about 59,000 clones, around 15% of them singletons, with roughly a tenth in the top ten. Material for sequencing was blood. The receptor set was obtained from a male donor with papillary thyroid cancer or a benign thyroid nodule (not recorded which). Some clones in this sample may be carry-over from other donors' samples. Each CDR3 is given with its conserved first and last residue. The order of the fields is clone size, V gene, CDR3 protein. Size is stated for part of the rows, as once, few or many counts, or as a class when the clone is expanded.

clone size: many; V gene: TRBV7-3; CDR3 protein: CASSLNPGGIQYF
clone size: -; V gene: TRBV7-9; CDR3 protein: CASSSNKAGEIQETQYF
clone size: few; V gene: TRBV4-1; CDR3 protein: CASSQDPLGKVGSPLHF
clone size: -; V gene: TRBV7-6; CDR3 protein: CASSSAGSLNSPLHF
clone size: -; V gene: TRBV6-1; CDR3 protein: CASSPGTIVNNEQFF
clone size: -; V gene: TRBV30; CDR3 protein: CARTGSGNTEAFF
clone size: -; V gene: TRBV20-1; CDR3 protein: CSARVENTEAFF
clone size: many; V gene: TRBV4-1; CDR3 protein: CASSQVALGTGAYEQYF
clone size: many; V gene: TRBV5-6; CDR3 protein: CASSPRTVNFGYTF
clone size: many; V gene: TRBV12-3/TRBV12-4; CDR3 protein: CASSRLISTGGTDTQYF
clone size: many; V gene: TRBV12-3/TRBV12-4; CDR3 protein: CASSPPSRGNYGYTF
clone size: many; V gene: TRBV18; CDR3 protein: CASSPGRYNSPLHF
clone size: medium-sized; V gene: TRBV19; CDR3 protein: CASTGGAGGSYEQYF
clone size: many; V gene: TRBV5-1; CDR3 protein: CASSFSPTNGGELFF
clone size: many; V gene: TRBV27; CDR3 protein: CASSLSLAGGPGNIQYF
clone size: many; V gene: TRBV11-2; CDR3 protein: CASGVQGDSGANVLTF
clone size: many; V gene: TRBV7-9; CDR3 protein: CASSSVRVATEAFF
clone size: many; V gene: TRBV5-6; CDR3 protein: CASSLAVSGQFDEQFF
clone size: many; V gene: TRBV19; CDR3 protein: CASQPGHHSGGYTF
clone size: -; V gene: TRBV5-6; CDR3 protein: CASRSGTWKNEQFF
clone size: many; V gene: TRBV28; CDR3 protein: CASTSFDGQDTDTQYF
clone size: -; V gene: TRBV5-6; CDR3 protein: CAGSWQSSGNTIYF
clone size: -; V gene: TRBV29-1; CDR3 protein: CSVELQEKLSF
clone size: many; V gene: TRBV3-1; CDR3 protein: CASSLVGTKNTIYF
clone size: many; V gene: TRBV2; CDR3 protein: CASINRGLDSPLHF
clone size: many; V gene: TRBV2; CDR3 protein: CASSGGGAGETQYF
clone size: -; V gene: TRBV3-1; CDR3 protein: CASSQSGGTASGLRAGEQFF
clone size: many; V gene: TRBV9; CDR3 protein: CASSVRQREAGDTQYF